This T cell receptor beta chain is drawn from a study of beta chain features in type 1 diabetes. About the study: The study found patients and healthy donors alike in age, gender and cell yields.

Points from the study as a whole: Across all four CD4+ subsets, people with type 1 diabetes showed modestly shorter TCRB CDR3s.

The CDR3 consists of 13 residues. Trimming stripped 8 bases from V and 14 bases from J, with 22 bases between. CDR1 MNHEY and CDR2 SVGAGI come from the germline V gene. All of the isolated RNA was reverse transcribed, so expressed TCRB transcripts were sequenced. Sequenced by immunoSEQ multiplex PCR; TCRdb stores in-frame clones only, minus some. Here the sample spans approximately 170,000 clones, roughly 7.1% being singletons. A remark on this clone: Its specificity is unknown.

The sequenced sample consisted of central memory CD4+ T cells from blood. V and J are TRBV6-5 and TRBJ2-1, with D perhaps TRBD2 (7 bases). This receptor was taken from a woman in her forties with type 1 diabetes. The CDR3 reads CASRGAGAGREFF. Written as DNA, the CDR3 is TGTGCCAGCCGAGGGGCAGGGGCGGGGAGGGAGTTCTTC.